These T cell receptor beta chains were read from a single sample in a study of blood T cell repertoires in COVID-19. Data came from immunoSEQ multiplex PCR; TCRdb stores just in-frame clones and leaves some out. The sample records about 290,000 clones, approximately 86% being singletons. Sample: peripheral blood. These receptors were taken from a woman between 50 and 59 years old with active or convalescent COVID-19. The CDR3 runs from the conserved cysteine through the conserved F or W.

V: TRBV19; length: 14; CDR3: CASSYGQANTEAFF
V: TRBV6-5; length: 11; CDR3: CASGGGNGYTF
V: TRBV5-6; length: 16; CDR3: CASSLGPGQGNSPLHF
V: TRBV25-1; length: 15; CDR3: CASSEWGQGPEKLFF
V: TRBV27; length: 16; CDR3: CASSLQGRGAGRMQFF
V: TRBV25-1; length: 15; CDR3: CASMDGGRGSGELFF
V: TRBV2; length: 17; CDR3: CASSDVGGDRDPYEQYF
V: TRBV5-1; length: 15; CDR3: CASSLDRGSTDTQYF
V: TRBV5-6; length: 15; CDR3: CASSSTGEGTYGYTF
V: TRBV6-5; length: 14; CDR3: CASSYSRSAGRYTF
V: TRBV7-2; length: 13; CDR3: CASSLAFINEQFF
V: TRBV2; length: 14; CDR3: CASSVSHGTYEQYF
V: TRBV28; length: 16; CDR3: CASSPAGTGAFTEAFF
V: TRBV19; length: 15; CDR3: CASSISGTGNNEQFF
V: TRBV27; length: 15; CDR3: CASSSNPGSNQPQHF
V: TRBV2; length: 16; CDR3: CASTRDRGRTNYGYTF
V: TRBV9; length: 16; CDR3: CASSLQDSPAPYEQYF
V: TRBV19; length: 15; CDR3: CASSIGGVISDTQYF
V: TRBV2; length: 15; CDR3: CASSGGLAGRETQYF
V: TRBV7-9; length: 14; CDR3: CASSLAYEGDEQFF
V: TRBV2; length: 16; CDR3: CASKETSGSISYEQYF
V: TRBV3-1/TRBV3-2; length: 14; CDR3: CASSPQGGRTEAFF
V: TRBV7-3; length: 14; CDR3: CASSLRDRGHGYTF
V: TRBV5-6; length: 16; CDR3: CASSWGPDSYNQPQHF
V: TRBV27; length: 15; CDR3: CASSLDGGIVIRQYF
V: TRBV7-8; length: 13; CDR3: CASSFSGRGEQFF
V: TRBV7-9; length: 18; CDR3: CGIPDRDTLAPLYEKLFF
V: TRBV21-1; length: 14; CDR3: CASSKTRGWSPLHF
V: TRBV20-1; length: 15; CDR3: CSASSLTGSNYEQYF